These 5 T cell receptor beta chains share one sample of origin, sequenced in a study of PD-1 blockade in classical Hodgkin lymphoma. Each patient relapsed following autologous stem cell transplantation, and prior brentuximab vedotin exposure differed. Produced via immunoSEQ multiplex PCR; TCRdb's table is partial and in-frame only. The repertoire has 90,000 to 95,000 clones, approximately 89% of them found once; the top ten carry about 10%. The input for sequencing was peripheral blood mononuclear cells (PBMCs), taken before the second cycle of nivolumab. Source of these receptors: a human donor with classical Hodgkin lymphoma.

V usage is TRBV2 and J usage is TRBJ2-3; 10 nucleotides line up with TRBD2. With 7 bases clipped from V and 14 bases from J, the junction kept 9 bases outside the gene matches. CDR3 size: 12 residues. Germline V CDR1 and CDR2: SNHLY, FYNNEI. The CDR3 protein is CASKSLAGARYF. The CDR3 DNA sequence: TGTGCCAGCAAATCTCTAGCGGGGGCCCGGTATTTT.

The chain uses TRBV5-1 and TRBJ2-1; no clear D gene. CDR1 is SGHRS and CDR2 is YFSETQ in the germline V gene. The CDR3 sequence is 15 residues long. Trimming left V 1 base short and J 10 bases short, with 18 bases between. The CDR3 coding sequence is TGCGCCAGCAGCTTGTCGCTATCCCCCTCCGGCGAGCAGTTCTTC. It specifies CASSLSLSPSGEQFF. Together with reference TRBV5-1 and TRBJ2-1, the CDR3 gives the full variable domain: KAGVTQTPRYLIKTRGQQVTLSCSPISGHRSVSWYQQTPGQGLQFLFEYFSETQRNKGNFPGRFSGRQFSNSRSEMNVSTLELGDSALYLCASSLSLSPSGEQFFGPGTRLTVL.

This clone was seen just once. The chain combines TRBV28 with TRBJ1-5; D may be TRBD1 (5 bases). Germline V gives CDR1 MDHEN, CDR2 SYDVKM. CDR3 length equals 16 residues. V was trimmed by 3 bases and J by 1 base, leaving 13 bases between them. As DNA, the CDR3 is TGTGCCAGCAGTTTGGGGTCCGGGGGAAGCAATCAGCCCCAGCATTTT. It encodes CASSLGSGGSNQPQHF. The full variable domain, completed using reference TRBV28 and TRBJ1-5, is DVKVTQSSRYLVKRTGEKVFLECVQDMDHENMFWYRQDPGLGLRLIYFSYDVKMKEKGDIPEGYSVSREKKERFSLILESASTNQTSMYLCASSLGSGGSNQPQHFGDGTRLSIL.

CDR3 region: CASTPRTGAYEQYF. Written as DNA, the CDR3 is TGTGCCAGCACCCCCCGGACAGGGGCCTACGAGCAGTACTTC. The V and J genes are TRBV28 and TRBJ2-7; 9 nucleotides agree with TRBD1. The CDR3 totals 14 residues. Trimming at V came to 7 bases and at J to 2 bases, leaving 6 bases not matched to a gene. Germline V gene data show CDR1 as MDHEN and CDR2 as SYDVKM.

This chain uses TRBV5-4 with TRBJ2-7; the D gene is possibly TRBD1 (5 bases). V was clipped by 4 bases and J by 2 bases, with 19 bases between them. CDR3 size: 16 residues. Germline-derived CDR1 and CDR2 are SGHNT and YYREEE (reference sequence). The CDR3 region has the DNA TGTGCCAGCAGCCCGACAACCGACAGTTTTACCTACGAGCAGTACTTC. Its protein is CASSPTTDSFTYEQYF. The full variable domain, with the rest looked up from reference TRBV5-4 and TRBJ2-7, is ETGVTQSPTHLIKTRGQQVTLRCSSQSGHNTVSWYQQALGQGPQFIFQYYREEENGRGNFPPRFSGLQFPNYSSELNVNALELDDSALYLCASSPTTDSFTYEQYFGPGTRLTVT.